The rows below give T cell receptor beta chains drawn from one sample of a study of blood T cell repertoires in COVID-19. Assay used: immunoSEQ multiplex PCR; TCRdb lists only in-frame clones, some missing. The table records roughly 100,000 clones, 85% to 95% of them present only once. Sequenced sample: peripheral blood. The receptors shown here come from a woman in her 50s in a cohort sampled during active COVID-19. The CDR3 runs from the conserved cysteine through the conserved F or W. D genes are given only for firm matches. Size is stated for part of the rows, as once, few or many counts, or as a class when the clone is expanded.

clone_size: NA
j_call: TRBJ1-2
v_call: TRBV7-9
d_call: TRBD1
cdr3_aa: CASSFRDRGNYGYTF
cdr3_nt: TGTGCCAGCAGCTTCCGGGACAGGGGGAACTATGGCTACACCTTC

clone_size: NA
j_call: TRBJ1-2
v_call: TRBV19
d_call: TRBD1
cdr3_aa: CASDGQGRYNYGYTF
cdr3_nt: TGTGCCAGCGACGGACAGGGACGGTATAACTATGGCTACACCTTC

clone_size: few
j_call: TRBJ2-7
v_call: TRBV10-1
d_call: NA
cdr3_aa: CASSSGAAYHEQYF
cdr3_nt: TGCGCCAGCAGTTCAGGCGCTGCCTATCACGAGCAGTACTTC

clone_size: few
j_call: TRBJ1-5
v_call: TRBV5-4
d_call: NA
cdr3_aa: CASSAGLNSNQPQHF
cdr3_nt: TGTGCCAGCAGCGCGGGCCTTAATAGCAATCAGCCCCAGCATTTT

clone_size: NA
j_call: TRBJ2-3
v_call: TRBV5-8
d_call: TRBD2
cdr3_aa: CASSFGLAGGADTQYF
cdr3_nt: TGTGCCAGCAGCTTCGGACTAGCGGGGGGGGCAGATACGCAGTATTTT

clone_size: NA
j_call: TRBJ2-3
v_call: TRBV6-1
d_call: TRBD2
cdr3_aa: CASSVLAGGGTDTQYF
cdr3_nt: TGTGCCAGCAGTGTCCTCGCGGGAGGCGGCACAGATACGCAGTATTTT

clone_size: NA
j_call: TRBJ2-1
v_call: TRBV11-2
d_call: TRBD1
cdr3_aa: CASSLGHGTGLGNEQFF
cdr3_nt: TGTGCCAGCAGCTTAGGACACGGGACAGGGCTTGGGAATGAGCAGTTCTTC

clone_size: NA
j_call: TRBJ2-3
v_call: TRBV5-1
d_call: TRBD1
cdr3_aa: CASSLTGDSTDTQYF
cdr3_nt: TGCGCCAGCAGCTTAACAGGGGATAGCACAGATACGCAGTATTTT

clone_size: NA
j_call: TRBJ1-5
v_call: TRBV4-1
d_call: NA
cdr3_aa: CASSQGGGGDRSNQPQHF
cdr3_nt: TGCGCCAGCAGCCAAGGTGGTGGGGGCGATCGGAGCAATCAGCCCCAGCATTTT

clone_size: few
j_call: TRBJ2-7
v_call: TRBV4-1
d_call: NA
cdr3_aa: CASSQGLVGLGAYEQYF
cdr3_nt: TGCGCCAGCAGCCAAGGCCTTGTAGGGCTAGGGGCCTACGAGCAGTACTTC

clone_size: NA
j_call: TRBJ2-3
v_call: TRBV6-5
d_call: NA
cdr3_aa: CASSTQRGATQYF
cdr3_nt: TGTGCCAGCAGTACTCAACGGGGGGCTACGCAGTATTTT

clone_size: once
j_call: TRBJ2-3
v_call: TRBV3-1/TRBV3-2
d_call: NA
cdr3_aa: CASSFGTYRTDTQYF
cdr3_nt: TGTGCCAGCAGCTTCGGGACTTACCGCACAGATACGCAGTATTTT

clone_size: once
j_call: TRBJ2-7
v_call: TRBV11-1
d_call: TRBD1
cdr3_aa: CASSLVPGQGSYEQYF
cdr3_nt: TGTGCCAGCAGCTTAGTCCCGGGACAGGGTTCCTACGAGCAGTACTTC

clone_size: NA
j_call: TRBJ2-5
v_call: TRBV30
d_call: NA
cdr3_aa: CAWKGRGSRRETQYF
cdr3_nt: TGTGCCTGGAAGGGCAGGGGATCCCGAAGGGAGACCCAGTACTTC

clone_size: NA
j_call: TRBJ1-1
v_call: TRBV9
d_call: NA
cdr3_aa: CASRSSQPFF
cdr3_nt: TGTGCCAGCAGGTCCAGTCAACCTTTCTTT